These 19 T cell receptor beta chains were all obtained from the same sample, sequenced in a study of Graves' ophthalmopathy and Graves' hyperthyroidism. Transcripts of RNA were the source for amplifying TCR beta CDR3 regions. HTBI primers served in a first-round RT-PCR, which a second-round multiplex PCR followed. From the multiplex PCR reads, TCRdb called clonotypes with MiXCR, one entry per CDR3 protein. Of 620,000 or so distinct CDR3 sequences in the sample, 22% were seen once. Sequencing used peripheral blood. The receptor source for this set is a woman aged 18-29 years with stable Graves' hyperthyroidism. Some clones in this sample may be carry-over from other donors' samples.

The CDR3 region is CSVFTGGNQPQHF. The CDR3 nucleotides read TGCAGTGTCTTCACAGGGGGCAATCAGCCCCAGCATTTT. The V and J genes are TRBV20-1 and TRBJ1-5; 7 positions match TRBD1. This CDR3 is built from 13 residues. CDR1 is DFQATT, CDR2 SNEGSKA, per germline (reference sequence). V lost 7 bases and J lost 2; bases outside the gene matches: 5.

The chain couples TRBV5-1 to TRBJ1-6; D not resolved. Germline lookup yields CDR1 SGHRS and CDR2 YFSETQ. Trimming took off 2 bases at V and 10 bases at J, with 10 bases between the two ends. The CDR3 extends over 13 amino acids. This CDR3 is CASSLGRTSPLHF. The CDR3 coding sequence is TGCGCCAGCAGCTTAGGTCGCACATCACCCCTCCACTTT.

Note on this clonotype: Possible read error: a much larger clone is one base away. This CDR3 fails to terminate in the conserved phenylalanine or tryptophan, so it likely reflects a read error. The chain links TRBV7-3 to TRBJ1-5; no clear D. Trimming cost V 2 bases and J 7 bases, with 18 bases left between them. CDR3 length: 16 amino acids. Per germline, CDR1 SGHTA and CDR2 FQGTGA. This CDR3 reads CASSLRGSPPSQPQHY. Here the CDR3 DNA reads TGTGCCAGCAGCTTACGAGGGAGTCCCCCTAGCCAGCCCCAGCATTAT.

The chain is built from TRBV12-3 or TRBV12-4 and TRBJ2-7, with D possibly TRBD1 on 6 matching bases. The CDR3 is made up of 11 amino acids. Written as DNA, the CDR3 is TGTGCCAGCACCTACAGGGACGAGCAGTGGGTG. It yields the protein CASTYRDEQWV.

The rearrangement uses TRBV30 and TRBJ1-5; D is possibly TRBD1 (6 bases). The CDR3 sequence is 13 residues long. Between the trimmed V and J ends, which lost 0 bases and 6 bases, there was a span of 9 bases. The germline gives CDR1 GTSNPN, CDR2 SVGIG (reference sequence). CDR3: CAWSVGGLQPQHF. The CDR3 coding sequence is TGTGCCTGGAGTGTAGGGGGGCTTCAGCCCCAGCATTTT.

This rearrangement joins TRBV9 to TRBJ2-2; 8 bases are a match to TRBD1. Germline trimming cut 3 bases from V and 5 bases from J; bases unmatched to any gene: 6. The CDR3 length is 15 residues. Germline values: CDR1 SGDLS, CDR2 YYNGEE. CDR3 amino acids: CASSGRTGITGELFF. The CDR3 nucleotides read TGTGCCAGCAGCGGTAGGACAGGGATAACCGGGGAGCTGTTTTTT.

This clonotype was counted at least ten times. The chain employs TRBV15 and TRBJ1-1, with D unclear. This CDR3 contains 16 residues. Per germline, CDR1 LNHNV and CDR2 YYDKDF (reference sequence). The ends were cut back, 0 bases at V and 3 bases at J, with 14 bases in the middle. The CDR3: CATSRDLSLGDTEAFF. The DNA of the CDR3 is TGTGCCACCAGCAGAGATCTGTCCCTCGGGGACACTGAAGCTTTCTTT.

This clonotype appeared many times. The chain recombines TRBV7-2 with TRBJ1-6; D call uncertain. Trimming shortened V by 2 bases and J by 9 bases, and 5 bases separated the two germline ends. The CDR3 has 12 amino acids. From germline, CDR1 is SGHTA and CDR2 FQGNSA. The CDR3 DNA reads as TGTGCCAGCAGCTTATTGGGTTCACCCCTCCACTTT. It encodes CASSLLGSPLHF.

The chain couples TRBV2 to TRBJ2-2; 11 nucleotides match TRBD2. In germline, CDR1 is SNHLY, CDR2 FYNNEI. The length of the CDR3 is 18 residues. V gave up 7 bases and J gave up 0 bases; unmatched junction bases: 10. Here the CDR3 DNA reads TGTGCCAGCAATTGGGAACTAGCGGGGGCTTCGAACACCGGGGAGCTGTTTTTT. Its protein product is CASNWELAGASNTGELFF.

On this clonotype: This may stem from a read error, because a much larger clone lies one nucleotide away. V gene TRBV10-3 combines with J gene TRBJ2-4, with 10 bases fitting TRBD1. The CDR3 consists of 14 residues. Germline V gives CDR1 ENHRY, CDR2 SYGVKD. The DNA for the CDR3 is TGTGCCATCAGTGACCGGGACAGGGGAAACATTAAGTACTTC. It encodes CAISDRDRGNIKYF.

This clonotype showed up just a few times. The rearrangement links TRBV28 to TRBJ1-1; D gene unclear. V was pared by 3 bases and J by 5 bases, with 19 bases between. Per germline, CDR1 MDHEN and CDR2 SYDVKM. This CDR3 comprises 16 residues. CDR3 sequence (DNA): TGTGCCAGCAGTTTTTGGGGAGGGATTACGGGGACTGAAGCTTTCTTT. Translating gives CASSFWGGITGTEAFF.

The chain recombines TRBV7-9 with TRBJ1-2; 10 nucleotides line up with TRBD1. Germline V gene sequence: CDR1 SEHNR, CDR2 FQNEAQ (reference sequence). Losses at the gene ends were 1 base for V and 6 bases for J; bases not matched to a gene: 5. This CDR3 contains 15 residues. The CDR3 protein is CASSLDGTGVHGYTF. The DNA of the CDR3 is TGTGCCAGCAGCTTAGATGGGACAGGGGTGCATGGCTACACCTTC.

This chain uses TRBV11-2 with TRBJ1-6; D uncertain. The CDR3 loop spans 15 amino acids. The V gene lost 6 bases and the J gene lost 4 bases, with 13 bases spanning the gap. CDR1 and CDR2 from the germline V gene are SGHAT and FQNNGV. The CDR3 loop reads CASRATVLYNSPLHF. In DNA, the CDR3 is TGTGCCAGCAGGGCCACGGTCCTATATAATTCACCCCTCCACTTT. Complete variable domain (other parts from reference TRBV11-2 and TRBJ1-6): EAGVAQSPRYKIIEKRQSVAFWCNPISGHATLYWYQQILGQGPKLLIQFQNNGVVDDSQLPKDRFSAERLKGVDSTLKIQPAKLEDSAVYLCASRATVLYNSPLHFGNGTRLTVT.

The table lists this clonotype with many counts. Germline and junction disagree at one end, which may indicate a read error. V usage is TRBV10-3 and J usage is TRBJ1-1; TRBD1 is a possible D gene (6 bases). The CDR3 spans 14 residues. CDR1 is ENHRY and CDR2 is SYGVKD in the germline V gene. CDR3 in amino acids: CAVSESGTNTEAFF. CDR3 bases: TGTGCCGTCAGTGAGTCGGGGACAAACACTGAAGCTTTCTTT.

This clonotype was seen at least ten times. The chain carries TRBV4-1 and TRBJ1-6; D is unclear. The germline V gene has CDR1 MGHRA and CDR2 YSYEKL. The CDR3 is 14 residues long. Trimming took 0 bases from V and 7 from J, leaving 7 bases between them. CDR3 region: CASSQDARNSPLHF. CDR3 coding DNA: TGCGCCAGCAGCCAAGATGCCAGGAATTCACCCCTCCACTTT.

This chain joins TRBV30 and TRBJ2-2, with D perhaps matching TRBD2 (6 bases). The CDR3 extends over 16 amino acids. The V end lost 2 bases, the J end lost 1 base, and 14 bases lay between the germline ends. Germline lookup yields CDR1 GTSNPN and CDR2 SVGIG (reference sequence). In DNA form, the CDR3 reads TGTGCCTGGAGTCGATCGGAGGGGTGGAACACCGGGGAGCTGTTTTTT. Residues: CAWSRSEGWNTGELFF.

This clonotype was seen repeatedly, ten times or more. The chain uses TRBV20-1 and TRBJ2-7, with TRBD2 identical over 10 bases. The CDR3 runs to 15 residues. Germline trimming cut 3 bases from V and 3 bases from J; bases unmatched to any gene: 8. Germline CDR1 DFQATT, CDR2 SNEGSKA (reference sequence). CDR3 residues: CSASQGIAGGYEQYF. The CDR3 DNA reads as TGCAGTGCTAGCCAAGGAATAGCGGGAGGCTACGAGCAGTACTTC.

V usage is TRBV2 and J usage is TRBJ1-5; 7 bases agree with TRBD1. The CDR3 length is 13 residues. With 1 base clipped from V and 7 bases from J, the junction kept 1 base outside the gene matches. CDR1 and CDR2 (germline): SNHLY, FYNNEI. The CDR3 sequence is CASSEEQGQPQHF. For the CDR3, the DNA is TGTGCCAGCAGTGAAGAACAGGGGCAGCCCCAGCATTTT.

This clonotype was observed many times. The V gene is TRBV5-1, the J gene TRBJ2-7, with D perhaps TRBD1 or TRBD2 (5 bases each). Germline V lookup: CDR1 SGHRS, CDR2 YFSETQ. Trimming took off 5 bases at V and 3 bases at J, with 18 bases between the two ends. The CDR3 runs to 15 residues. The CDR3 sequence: CASSPPGTGNYEQYF. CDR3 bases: TGCGCCAGCAGTCCCCCCGGGACGGGAAACTACGAGCAGTACTTC.